The sequence of this T cell receptor (beta chain) was determined in a study of identical twins. General study points: Recombination models fit unrelated individuals' TCR alpha sharing but underestimated twins'. It was cross-sectional statistical analysis, not following the same donors, that the conclusions relied on. Cord blood's abundant beta clonotypes had fewer insertions, unlike memory repertoires.

Each CDR3 protein is one row after TCRdb ran MiXCR on the 5' RACE reads. The sample carries around 500,000 distinct CDR3 sequences, 13% to 15% recorded once. About this clonotype: Its antigen remains unidentified.

The V gene's germline CDR1 is MNHEY and CDR2 SVGAGI. CDR3 length: 13 amino acids. J was trimmed by 6 bases and V by 4 bases; bases with no gene match: 5. These records were also assigned to another study, of yellow fever vaccine responses in identical twins.

The chain couples TRBV6-5 to TRBJ2-7, with 8 bases fitting TRBD2. The TCR sequence derives from a woman in her late teens or twenties in good health. The sample comprised CD4+ T cells sorted from blood. CDR3 bases: TGTGCCAGCAGTTTCGGGCTAGCGGGCGAGCAGTACTTC. It yields the protein CASSFGLAGEQYF.